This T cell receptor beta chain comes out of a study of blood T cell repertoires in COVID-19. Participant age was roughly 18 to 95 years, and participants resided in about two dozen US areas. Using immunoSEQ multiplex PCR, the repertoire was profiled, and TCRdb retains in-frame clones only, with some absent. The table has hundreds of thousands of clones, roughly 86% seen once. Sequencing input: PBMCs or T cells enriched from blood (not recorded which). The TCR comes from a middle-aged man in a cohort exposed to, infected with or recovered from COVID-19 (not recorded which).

The CDR3 DNA sequence: TGTGCCAGCAGCTCTCGAGGGTATGGCACAGATACGCAGTATTTT. This translates into CASSSRGYGTDTQYF. The gene calls are TRBV7-3 and TRBJ2-3; D may be TRBD2 (5 bases). Germline loops: CDR1 SGHTA, CDR2 FQGTGA. This CDR3 has 15 amino acids. V lost 4 bases and J 1 base, leaving 12 bases between the germline ends.